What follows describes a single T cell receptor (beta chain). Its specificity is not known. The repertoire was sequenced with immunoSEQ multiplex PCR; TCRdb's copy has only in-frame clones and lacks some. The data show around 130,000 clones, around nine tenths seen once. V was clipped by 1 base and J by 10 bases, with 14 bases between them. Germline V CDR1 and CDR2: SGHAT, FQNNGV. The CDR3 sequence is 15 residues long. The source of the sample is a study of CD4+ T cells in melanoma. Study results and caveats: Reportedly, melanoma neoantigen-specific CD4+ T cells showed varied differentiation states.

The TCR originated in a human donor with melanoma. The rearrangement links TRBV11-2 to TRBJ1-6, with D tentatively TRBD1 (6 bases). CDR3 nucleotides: TGTGCCAGCAGCTTAGCGGCAGGGGTACGGTCACCCCTCCACTTT. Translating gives CASSLAAGVRSPLHF.